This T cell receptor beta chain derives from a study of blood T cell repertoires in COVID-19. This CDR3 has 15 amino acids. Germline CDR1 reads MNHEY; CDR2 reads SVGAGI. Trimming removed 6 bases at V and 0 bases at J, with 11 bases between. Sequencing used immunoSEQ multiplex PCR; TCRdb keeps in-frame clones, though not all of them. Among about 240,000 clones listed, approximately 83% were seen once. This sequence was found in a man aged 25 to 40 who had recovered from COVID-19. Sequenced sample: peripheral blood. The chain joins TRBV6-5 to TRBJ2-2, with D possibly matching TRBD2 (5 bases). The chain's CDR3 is CASSREMANTGELFF. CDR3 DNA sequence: TGTGCCAGCAGCCGGGAAATGGCGAACACCGGGGAGCTGTTTTTT.